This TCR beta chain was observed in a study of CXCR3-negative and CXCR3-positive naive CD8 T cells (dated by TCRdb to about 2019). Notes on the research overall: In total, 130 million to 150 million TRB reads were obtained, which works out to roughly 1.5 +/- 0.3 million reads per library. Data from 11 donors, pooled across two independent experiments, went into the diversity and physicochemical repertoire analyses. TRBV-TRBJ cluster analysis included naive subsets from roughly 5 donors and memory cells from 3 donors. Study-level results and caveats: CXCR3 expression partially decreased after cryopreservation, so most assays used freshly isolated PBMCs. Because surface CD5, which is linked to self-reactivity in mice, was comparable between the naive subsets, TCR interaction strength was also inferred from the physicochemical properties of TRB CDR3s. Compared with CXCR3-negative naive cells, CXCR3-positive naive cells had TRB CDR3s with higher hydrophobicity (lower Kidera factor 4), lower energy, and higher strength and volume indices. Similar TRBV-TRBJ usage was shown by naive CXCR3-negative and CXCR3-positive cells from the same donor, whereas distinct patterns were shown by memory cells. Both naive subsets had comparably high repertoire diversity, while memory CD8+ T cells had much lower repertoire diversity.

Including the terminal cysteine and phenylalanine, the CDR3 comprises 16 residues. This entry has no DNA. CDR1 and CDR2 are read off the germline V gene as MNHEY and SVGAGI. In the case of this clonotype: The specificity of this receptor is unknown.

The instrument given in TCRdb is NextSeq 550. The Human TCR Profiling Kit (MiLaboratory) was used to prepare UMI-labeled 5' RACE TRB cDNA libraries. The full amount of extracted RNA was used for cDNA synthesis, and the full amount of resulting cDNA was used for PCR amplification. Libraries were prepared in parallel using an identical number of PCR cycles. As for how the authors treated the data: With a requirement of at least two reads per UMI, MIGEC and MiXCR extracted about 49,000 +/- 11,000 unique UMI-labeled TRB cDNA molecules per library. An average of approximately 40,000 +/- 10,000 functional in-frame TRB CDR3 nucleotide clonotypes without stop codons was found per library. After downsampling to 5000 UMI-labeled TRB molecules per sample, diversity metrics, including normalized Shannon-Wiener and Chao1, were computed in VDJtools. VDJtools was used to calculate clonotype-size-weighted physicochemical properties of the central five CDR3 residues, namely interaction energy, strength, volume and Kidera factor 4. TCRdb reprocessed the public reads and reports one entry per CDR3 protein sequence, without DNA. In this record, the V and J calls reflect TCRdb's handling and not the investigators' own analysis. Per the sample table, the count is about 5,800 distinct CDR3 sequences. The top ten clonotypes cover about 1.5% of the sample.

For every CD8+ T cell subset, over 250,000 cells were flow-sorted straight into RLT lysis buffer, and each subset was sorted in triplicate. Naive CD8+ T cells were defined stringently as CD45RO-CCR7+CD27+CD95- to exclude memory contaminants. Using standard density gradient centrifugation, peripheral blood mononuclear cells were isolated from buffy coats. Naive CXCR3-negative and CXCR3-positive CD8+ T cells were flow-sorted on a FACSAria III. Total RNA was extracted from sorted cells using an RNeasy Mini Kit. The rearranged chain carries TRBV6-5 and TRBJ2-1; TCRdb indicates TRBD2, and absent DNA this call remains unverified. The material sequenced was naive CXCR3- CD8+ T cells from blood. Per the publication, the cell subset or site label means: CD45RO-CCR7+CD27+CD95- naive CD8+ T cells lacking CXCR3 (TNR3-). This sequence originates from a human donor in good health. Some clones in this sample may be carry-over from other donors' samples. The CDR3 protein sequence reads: CARLLFQRGDYNEQFF.